Detailed here is one T cell receptor beta chain. Its antigen is not known. Original analysis: In patients, CD8+ clones bigger than 1% rarely had the same sequence as a published virus-specific TCRB. Sequencing used immunoSEQ multiplex PCR; TCRdb keeps in-frame clones, though not all of them. V, J and clone size are taken as reported in that table, and D and trimming were inferred from the DNA itself. Altogether 4,000 to 5,500 clones are present, 85% to 90% being singletons, with the ten largest covering more than 30%. Germline CDR1 and CDR2: ENHRY and SYGVKD. This CDR3 spans 15 amino acids. The ends lost 2 bases at V and 7 bases at J; junction bases unmatched: 10. This specimen belongs to a study of somatic mutations in cytotoxic T cells in rheumatoid arthritis. Study-level background: Each patient's diagnosis was followed right away by a blood draw (roughly 30 ml EDTA), before any treatment. The authors flow-sorted some V beta antibody-stained T-cell populations at nearly 100% purity, including V beta1+ cells that they sequenced for TCRB. Broader study findings: A significant difference in CD8+ T-cell clonality was not found between rheumatoid arthritis patients and age-matched healthy controls.

The sequence was obtained from a woman between 50 and 59 years old with rheumatoid arthritis. The sequenced sample consisted of CD8+ T cells sorted from blood. The chain is built from TRBV10-3 and TRBJ1-2; 7 bases map to TRBD1. CDR3 DNA: TGTGCCATCAGTGAGGACGGGCAGGGGGTTTTTGGCTACACCTTC. Its protein is CAISEDGQGVFGYTF.